Listed below are T cell receptor beta chains from one sample, sequenced in a study of shared clonotypes between healthy human individuals. Sequenced by immunoSEQ multiplex PCR; TCRdb stores in-frame clones only, minus some. Of 2 million to 2.5 million clones in the sample, roughly 92% were seen once. Sequencing was performed on naive CD4+ T cells from PBMCs. These receptors all stem from a young man in good health. Some clones in this sample may be carry-over from other donors' samples. Each CDR3 is given with its conserved first and last residue. Each record gives: clone size, J gene, D gene, V gene, CDR3 protein, CDR3 DNA. D genes are given only for firm matches. A clone size is listed for some rows: how often the clone was seen (once, few, many), or a class if it is expanded.

>NA|TRBJ1-1|TRBD1|TRBV9
CASSKTRDRDTEAFF
TGTGCCAGCAGCAAGACCCGGGACAGGGACACTGAAGCTTTCTTT
>NA|TRBJ1-1|NA|TRBV7-2
CASSLVAGMGTEAFF
TGTGCCAGCAGCTTAGTCGCGGGGATGGGCACTGAAGCTTTCTTT
>NA|TRBJ2-1|TRBD2|TRBV6-6
CASSLAGVGYNEQFF
TGTGCCAGCAGTTTAGCGGGAGTGGGATACAATGAGCAGTTCTTC
>NA|TRBJ2-7|TRBD1|TRBV5-1
CASSLAGGSYEQYF
TGCGCCAGCAGCTTGGCAGGGGGCTCCTACGAGCAGTACTTC
>once|TRBJ2-3|NA|TRBV7-7
CASSSGPSTDTQYF
TGTGCCAGCAGCTCAGGGCCGAGCACAGATACGCAGTATTTT
>NA|TRBJ2-5|NA|TRBV4-3
CASSQGATTRGETQYF
TGCGCCAGCAGCCAAGGGGCTACCACCCGGGGGGAGACCCAGTACTTC
>NA|TRBJ1-5|NA|TRBV2
CASSVEASNQPQHF
TGTGCCAGCAGTGTCGAGGCTTCCAATCAGCCCCAGCATTTT
>NA|TRBJ1-1|NA|TRBV27
CASSLYRVPGRKNTEAFF
TGTGCCAGCAGTTTATACAGAGTACCGGGACGGAAGAACACTGAAGCTTTCTTT
>NA|TRBJ2-7|TRBD1|TRBV7-2
CASSLFRQGANEQYF
TGTGCCAGCAGCTTGTTCCGCCAGGGGGCCAACGAGCAGTACTTC
>NA|TRBJ2-5|TRBD1|TRBV5-1
CASGPQGQGETQYF
TGCGCCAGCGGCCCCCAGGGACAGGGCGAGACCCAGTACTTC
>NA|TRBJ1-1|NA|TRBV6-6
CASSYRDLNTEAFF
TGTGCCAGCAGTTACAGGGACCTGAACACTGAAGCTTTCTTT
>NA|TRBJ2-1|NA|TRBV28
CASTPASYNEQFF
TGTGCCAGTACCCCAGCTTCCTACAATGAGCAGTTCTTC
>NA|TRBJ2-1|TRBD2|TRBV7-2
CASRRGGVTDEQFF
TGTGCCAGCAGGCGGGGAGGGGTAACCGATGAGCAGTTCTTC
>NA|TRBJ2-5|NA|TRBV11-2
CASVGGGETQYF
TGTGCCAGTGTCGGGGGCGGAGAGACCCAGTACTTC
>NA|TRBJ1-5|NA|TRBV10-1
CASTSRTGIDQPQHF
TGCGCCAGCACCTCAAGAACAGGGATTGATCAGCCCCAGCATTTT
>NA|TRBJ1-2|TRBD1|TRBV6-5
CASSYGDRGGYTF
TGTGCCAGCAGTTACGGGGACAGGGGTGGCTACACCTTC
>once|TRBJ1-4|NA|TRBV19
CASSTGDLGEKLFF
TGTGCCAGTAGTACTGGGGACCTGGGTGAAAAACTGTTTTTT
>NA|TRBJ2-3|NA|TRBV11-3
CASSLRAGRSGTDTQYF
TGTGCCAGCAGCTTACGAGCCGGACGGTCTGGCACAGATACGCAGTATTTT
>NA|TRBJ2-2|NA|TRBV27
CASSIITGELFF
TGTGCCAGCAGTATTATAACCGGGGAGCTGTTTTTT
>NA|TRBJ1-4|TRBD1|TRBV5-1
CASSYGQGSEKLFF
TGCGCCAGCAGTTACGGACAGGGGTCTGAAAAACTGTTTTTT
>NA|TRBJ2-3|NA|TRBV19
CASSIGRGFRTDTQYF
TGTGCCAGTAGTATTGGGAGGGGGTTCCGCACAGATACGCAGTATTTT
>NA|TRBJ2-1|TRBD2|TRBV30
CAWRKTSVPYNEQFF
TGTGCCTGGAGAAAGACTAGCGTACCCTACAATGAGCAGTTCTTC
>once|TRBJ2-3|NA|TRBV7-9
CASSFTRGSTDTQYF
TGTGCCAGCAGCTTCACTCGCGGTAGCACAGATACGCAGTATTTT
>NA|TRBJ1-2|NA|TRBV11-2
CASSPRRDLGYTF
TGTGCCAGCAGCCCGCGACGGGACCTCGGCTACACCTTC